This is a list of T cell receptor beta chains from one sample in a study of shared clonotypes between healthy human individuals. Sequencing was performed with immunoSEQ multiplex PCR; in TCRdb, only in-frame clones are kept and a portion is missing. The data show roughly 760,000 clones, approximately 79% seen once. Sequenced sample: memory CD4+ T cells sorted from blood. The receptors stem from a woman aged 25 to 39 in good health. The CDR3 runs from the conserved cysteine through the conserved F or W. A D gene is named only where the DNA matches it firmly. Size is omitted from some rows. Given values are once, few, many or a class for expanded clones.

d_gene,j_gene,abundance,v_gene,CDR3nt,CDR3aa
TRBD2,TRBJ2-1,-,TRBV10-1,TGCGCCAGCAGTCCCCCAGGCGGGGGTAAGGTCTTC,CASSPPGGGKVF
-,TRBJ1-2,-,TRBV7-8,TGTGCCAGCAGCCCCCCCCGCGGCAGGATCTATGGCTACACCTTC,CASSPPRGRIYGYTF
-,TRBJ2-7,-,TRBV2,TGTGCCAGCAGCCCCACCAGCAGGATTAGCGAGCAGTACTTC,CASSPTSRISEQYF
TRBD1,TRBJ1-1,few,TRBV5-5,TGTGCCAGCAGCCCGGACAGGGTCGACACTGAAGCTTTCTTT,CASSPDRVDTEAFF
TRBD1,TRBJ1-5,few,TRBV6-1,TGTGCCAGCAGCGACAGGGGGAGGAATCAGCCCCAGCATTTT,CASSDRGRNQPQHF
TRBD2,TRBJ2-1,-,TRBV5-1,TGCGCCAGCAGCCTAATAGCGGGAGACCTAAATGAGCAGTTCTTC,CASSLIAGDLNEQFF
-,TRBJ2-5,-,TRBV6-1,TGTGCCAGCTCGTTACTAGGAAAAGAGACCCAGTACTTC,CASSLLGKETQYF
-,TRBJ1-2,many,TRBV2,TGTGCCAGCAGTGAACAACTTACTCCCATGTTTGGGACGTCGGTTTATGGCTACACCTTC,CASSEQLTPMFGTSVYGYTF
-,TRBJ2-1,-,TRBV5-8,TGTGCCAGCAGCCTACAGGTTTTTTACAATGAGCAGTTCTTC,CASSLQVFYNEQFF
TRBD2,TRBJ2-6,-,TRBV11-3,TGTGCCAGCAGCGGAGGGACTAGCGGGAGTGGCGGGGCCAACGTCCTGACTTTC,CASSGGTSGSGGANVLTF
TRBD2,TRBJ2-2,few,TRBV27,TGTGCCAGCAGTCCACCATACCCCTCACTGGGACTAGAGAGCACCGGGGAGCTGTTTTTT,CASSPPYPSLGLESTGELFF
-,TRBJ2-5,-,TRBV7-7,TGTGCCAGCAGCTTATCCAGCAGCTCGCAAGAGACCCAGTACTTC,CASSLSSSSQETQYF
TRBD2,TRBJ2-1,-,TRBV2,TGTGCCAGCAGGGGACTAGCGCAGTACAATGAGCAGTTCTTC,CASRGLAQYNEQFF
-,TRBJ2-3,-,TRBV6-1,TGTGCCAGCAGCGGAGGGGGCCCCACAGATACGCAGTATTTT,CASSGGGPTDTQYF
-,TRBJ2-2,-,TRBV9,TGTGCCAGCAGCCGACGAAACGCGAACACCGGGGAGCTGTTTTTT,CASSRRNANTGELFF
TRBD2,TRBJ2-7,few,TRBV5-1,TGCGCCAGCAGCCAGACTAGCGGGAGGCTCGCCTACGAGCAGTACTTC,CASSQTSGRLAYEQYF
TRBD2,TRBJ2-1,once,TRBV5-1,TGCGCCAGCCGACTAGCGGTATACAATGAGCAGTTCTTC,CASRLAVYNEQFF
TRBD1,TRBJ1-2,-,TRBV7-8,TGTGCCAGCAGCTTGCAGGACAGGGGCCAGAACTATGGCTACACCTTC,CASSLQDRGQNYGYTF
-,TRBJ2-3,-,TRBV27,TGTGCCAGCAGCCTTTTTCTCAGAGATACGCAGTATTTT,CASSLFLRDTQYF
TRBD1,TRBJ1-1,-,TRBV29-1,TGCAGCGTTGGGAGACAGGGGCACACTGAAGCTTTCTTT,CSVGRQGHTEAFF
-,TRBJ2-1,-,TRBV7-3,TGTGCCAGCAGCCCCGGAAGTTACGTGAATGAGCAGTTCTTC,CASSPGSYVNEQFF
-,TRBJ2-5,-,TRBV20-1,TGCAGTGCACAGGGCGAGACCCAGTACTTC,CSAQGETQYF
-,TRBJ2-3,-,TRBV28,TGTGCCAGCAGCACGGGGCCAAGCACAGATACGCAGTATTTT,CASSTGPSTDTQYF